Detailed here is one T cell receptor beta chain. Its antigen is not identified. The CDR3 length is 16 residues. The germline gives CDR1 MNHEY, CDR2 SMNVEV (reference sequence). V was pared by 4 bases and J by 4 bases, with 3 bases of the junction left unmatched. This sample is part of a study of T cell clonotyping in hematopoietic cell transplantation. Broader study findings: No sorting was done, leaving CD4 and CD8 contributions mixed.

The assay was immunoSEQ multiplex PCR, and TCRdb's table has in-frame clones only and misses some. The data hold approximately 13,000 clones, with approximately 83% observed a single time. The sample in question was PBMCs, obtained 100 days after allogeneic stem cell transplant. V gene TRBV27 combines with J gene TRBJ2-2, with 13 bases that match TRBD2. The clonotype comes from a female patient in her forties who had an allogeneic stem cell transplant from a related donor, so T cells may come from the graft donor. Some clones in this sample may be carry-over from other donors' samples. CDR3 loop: CASSWGLAGITGELFF. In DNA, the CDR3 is TGTGCCAGCAGTTGGGGACTAGCGGGAATCACCGGGGAGCTGTTTTTT.